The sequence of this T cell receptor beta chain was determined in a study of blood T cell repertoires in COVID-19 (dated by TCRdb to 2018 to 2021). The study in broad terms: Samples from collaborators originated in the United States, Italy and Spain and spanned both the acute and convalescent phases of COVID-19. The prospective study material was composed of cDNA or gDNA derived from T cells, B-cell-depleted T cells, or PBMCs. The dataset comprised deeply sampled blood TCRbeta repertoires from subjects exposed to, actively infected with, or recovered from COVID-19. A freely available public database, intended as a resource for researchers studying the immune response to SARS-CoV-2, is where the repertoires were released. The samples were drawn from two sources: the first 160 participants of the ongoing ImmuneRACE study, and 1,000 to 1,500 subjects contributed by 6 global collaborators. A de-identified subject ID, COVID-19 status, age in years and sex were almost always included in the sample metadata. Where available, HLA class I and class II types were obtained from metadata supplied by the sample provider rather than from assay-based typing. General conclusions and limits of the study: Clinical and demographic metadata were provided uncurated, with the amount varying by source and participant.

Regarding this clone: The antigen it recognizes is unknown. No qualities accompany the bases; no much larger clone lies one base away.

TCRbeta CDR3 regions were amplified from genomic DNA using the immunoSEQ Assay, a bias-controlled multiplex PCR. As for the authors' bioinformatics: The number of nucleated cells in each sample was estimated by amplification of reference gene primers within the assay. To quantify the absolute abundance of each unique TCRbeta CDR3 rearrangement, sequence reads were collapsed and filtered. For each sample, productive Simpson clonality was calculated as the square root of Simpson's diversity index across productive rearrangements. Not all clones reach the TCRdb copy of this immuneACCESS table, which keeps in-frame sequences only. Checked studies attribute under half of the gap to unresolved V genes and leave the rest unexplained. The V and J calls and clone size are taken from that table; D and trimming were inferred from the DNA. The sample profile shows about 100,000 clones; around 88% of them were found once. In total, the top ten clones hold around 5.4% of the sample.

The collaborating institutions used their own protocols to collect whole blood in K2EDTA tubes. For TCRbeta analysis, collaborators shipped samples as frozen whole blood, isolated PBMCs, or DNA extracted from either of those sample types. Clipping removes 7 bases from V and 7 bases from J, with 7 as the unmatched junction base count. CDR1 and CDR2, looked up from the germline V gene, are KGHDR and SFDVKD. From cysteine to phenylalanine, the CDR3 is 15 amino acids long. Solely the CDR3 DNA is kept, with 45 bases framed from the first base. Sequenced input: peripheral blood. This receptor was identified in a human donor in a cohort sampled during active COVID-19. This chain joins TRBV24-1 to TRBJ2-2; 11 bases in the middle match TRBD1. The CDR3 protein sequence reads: CATRPGTGGYGELFF. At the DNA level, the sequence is TGTGCCACCAGGCCGGGGACAGGGGGTTACGGGGAGCTGTTTTTT.